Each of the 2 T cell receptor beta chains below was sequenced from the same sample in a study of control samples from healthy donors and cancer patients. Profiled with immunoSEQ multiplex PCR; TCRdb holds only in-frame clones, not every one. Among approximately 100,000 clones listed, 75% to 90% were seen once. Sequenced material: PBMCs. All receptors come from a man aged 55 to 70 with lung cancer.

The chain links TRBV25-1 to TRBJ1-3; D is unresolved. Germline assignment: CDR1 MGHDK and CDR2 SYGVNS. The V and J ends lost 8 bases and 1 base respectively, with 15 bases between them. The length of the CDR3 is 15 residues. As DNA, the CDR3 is TGTGCCAGCGGCGGTGATCCGAGGTCTGGAAACACCATATATTTT. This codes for CASGGDPRSGNTIYF.

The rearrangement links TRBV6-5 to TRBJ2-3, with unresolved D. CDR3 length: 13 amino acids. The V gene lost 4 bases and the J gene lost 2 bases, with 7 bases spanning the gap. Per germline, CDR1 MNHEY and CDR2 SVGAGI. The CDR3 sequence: CASSSTHTDTQYF. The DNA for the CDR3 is TGTGCCAGCAGTTCCACCCACACAGATACGCAGTATTTT.